This T cell receptor beta chain originates from a study of blood T cell repertoires in COVID-19. Across the whole study: Acute and convalescent COVID-19 samples came from the United States, Italy and Spain.

This clone was detected only a few times. Some clones are missing from TCRdb's copy, which holds only in-frame ones; the method was immunoSEQ multiplex PCR. Here the sample spans about 23,000 clones, 90% to 95% being singletons. This clonotype was obtained from a woman between 50 and 59 years old with active COVID-19. The sample consisted of peripheral blood.

The CDR3 DNA is TGTGCCAGCAGCCTTGGGAGGAGTGGCGAGCAGTACGTC. It specifies CASSLGRSGEQYV. The chain joins TRBV3-1 (or the pseudogene TRBV3-2) to TRBJ2-7; the D gene is possibly TRBD2 (6 bases). CDR1 is LGHDT and CDR2 is YNNKEL in the germline V gene (reference sequence). The CDR3 is made up of 13 amino acids. Between the trimmed V and J ends, which lost 4 bases and 6 bases, there was a span of 13 bases.